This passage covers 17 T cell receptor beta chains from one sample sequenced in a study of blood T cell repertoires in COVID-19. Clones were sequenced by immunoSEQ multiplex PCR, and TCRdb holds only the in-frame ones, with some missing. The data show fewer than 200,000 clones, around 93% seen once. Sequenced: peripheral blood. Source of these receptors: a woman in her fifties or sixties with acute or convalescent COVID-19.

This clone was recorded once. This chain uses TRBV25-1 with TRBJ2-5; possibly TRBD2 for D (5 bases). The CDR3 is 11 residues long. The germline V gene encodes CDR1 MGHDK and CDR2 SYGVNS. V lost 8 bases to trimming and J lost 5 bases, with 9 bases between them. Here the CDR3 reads CASARGETQYF. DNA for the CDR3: TGTGCCAGCGCTCGAGGGGAGACCCAGTACTTC.

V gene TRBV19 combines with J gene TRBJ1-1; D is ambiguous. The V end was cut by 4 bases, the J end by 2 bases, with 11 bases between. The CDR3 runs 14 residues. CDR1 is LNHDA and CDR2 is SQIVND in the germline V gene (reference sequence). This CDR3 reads CASSRLYGNTEAFF. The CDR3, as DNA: TGTGCCAGTAGTAGACTGTATGGAAACACTGAAGCTTTCTTT.

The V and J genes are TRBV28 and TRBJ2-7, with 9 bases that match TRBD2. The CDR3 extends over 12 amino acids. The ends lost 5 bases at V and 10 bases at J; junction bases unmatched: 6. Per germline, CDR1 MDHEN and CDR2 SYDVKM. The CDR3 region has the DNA TGTGCCAGCAGTGGGGATAGCGGGAGACAGTACTTC. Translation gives CASSGDSGRQYF.

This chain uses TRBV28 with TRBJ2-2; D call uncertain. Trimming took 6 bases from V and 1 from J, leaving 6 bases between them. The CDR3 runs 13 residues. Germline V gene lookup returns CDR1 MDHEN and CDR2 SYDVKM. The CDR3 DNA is TGTGCCAGCAGACCCGGGAACACCGGGGAGCTGTTTTTT. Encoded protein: CASRPGNTGELFF.

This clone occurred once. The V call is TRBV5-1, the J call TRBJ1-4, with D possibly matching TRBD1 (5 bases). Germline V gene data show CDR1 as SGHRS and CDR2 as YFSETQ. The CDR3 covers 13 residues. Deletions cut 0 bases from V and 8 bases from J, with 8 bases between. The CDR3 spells CASSLGQQEKLFF. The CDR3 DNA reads TGCGCCAGCAGCTTGGGACAGCAGGAAAAACTGTTTTTT. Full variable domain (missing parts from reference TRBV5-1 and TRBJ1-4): KAGVTQTPRYLIKTRGQQVTLSCSPISGHRSVSWYQQTPGQGLQFLFEYFSETQRNKGNFPGRFSGRQFSNSRSEMNVSTLELGDSALYLCASSLGQQEKLFFGSGTQLSVL.

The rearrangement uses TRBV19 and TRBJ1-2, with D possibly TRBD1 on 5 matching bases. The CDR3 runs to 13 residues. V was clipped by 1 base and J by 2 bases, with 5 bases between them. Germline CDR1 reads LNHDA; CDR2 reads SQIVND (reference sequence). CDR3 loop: CASSIGTNYGYTF. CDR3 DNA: TGTGCCAGTAGTATAGGGACAAACTATGGCTACACCTTC.

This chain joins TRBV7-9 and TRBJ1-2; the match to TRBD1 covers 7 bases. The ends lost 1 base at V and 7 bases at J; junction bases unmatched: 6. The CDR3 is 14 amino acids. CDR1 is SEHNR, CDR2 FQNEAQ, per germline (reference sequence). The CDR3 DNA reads TGTGCCAGCAGCTTAGGACAGGGAATGCTTGGCTACACCTTC. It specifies CASSLGQGMLGYTF.

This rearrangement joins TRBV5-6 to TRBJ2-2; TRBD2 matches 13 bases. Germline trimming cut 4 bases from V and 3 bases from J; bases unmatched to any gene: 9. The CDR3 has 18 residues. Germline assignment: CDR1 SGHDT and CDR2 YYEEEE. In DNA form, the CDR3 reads TGTGCCAGCAGCCTACGGACTAGCGGGGGACCGGACACCGGGGAGCTGTTTTTT. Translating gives CASSLRTSGGPDTGELFF.

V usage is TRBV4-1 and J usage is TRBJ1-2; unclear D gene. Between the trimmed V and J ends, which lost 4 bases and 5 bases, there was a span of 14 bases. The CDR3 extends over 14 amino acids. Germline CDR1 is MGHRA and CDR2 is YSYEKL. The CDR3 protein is CASSPRVEAYGYTF. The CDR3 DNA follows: TGCGCCAGCAGCCCTCGTGTTGAGGCTTATGGCTACACCTTC.

CDR3 in amino acids: CACQWDKLYEQYF. In DNA, the CDR3 is TGTGCCTGCCAGTGGGACAAACTATACGAGCAGTACTTC. The chain joins TRBV30 to TRBJ2-7; D may be TRBD1 (6 bases). With 6 bases removed from V and 4 bases from J, the gap between germline ends came to 16 bases. CDR1 is GTSNPN, CDR2 SVGIG, per germline (reference sequence). CDR3 length: 13 amino acids.

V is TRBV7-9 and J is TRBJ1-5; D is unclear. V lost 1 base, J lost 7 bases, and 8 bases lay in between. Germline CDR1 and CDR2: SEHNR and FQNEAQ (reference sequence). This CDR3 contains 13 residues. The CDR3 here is CASSLEELQPQHF. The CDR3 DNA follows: TGTGCCAGCAGCTTAGAGGAGCTCCAGCCCCAGCATTTT.

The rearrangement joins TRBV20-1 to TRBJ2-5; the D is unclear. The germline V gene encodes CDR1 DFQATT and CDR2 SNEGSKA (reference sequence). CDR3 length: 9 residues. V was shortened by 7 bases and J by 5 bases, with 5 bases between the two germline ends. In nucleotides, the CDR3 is TGCAGTGTCGGGGAGACCCAGTACTTC. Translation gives CSVGETQYF.

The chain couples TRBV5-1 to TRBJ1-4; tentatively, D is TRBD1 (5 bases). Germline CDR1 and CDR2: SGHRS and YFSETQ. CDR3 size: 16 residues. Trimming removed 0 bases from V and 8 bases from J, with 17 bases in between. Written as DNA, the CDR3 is TGCGCCAGCAGCTTGGGGGCAGCCCCGCGGGACGAAAAACTGTTTTTT. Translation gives CASSLGAAPRDEKLFF. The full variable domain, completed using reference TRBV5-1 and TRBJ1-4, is KAGVTQTPRYLIKTRGQQVTLSCSPISGHRSVSWYQQTPGQGLQFLFEYFSETQRNKGNFPGRFSGRQFSNSRSEMNVSTLELGDSALYLCASSLGAAPRDEKLFFGSGTQLSVL.

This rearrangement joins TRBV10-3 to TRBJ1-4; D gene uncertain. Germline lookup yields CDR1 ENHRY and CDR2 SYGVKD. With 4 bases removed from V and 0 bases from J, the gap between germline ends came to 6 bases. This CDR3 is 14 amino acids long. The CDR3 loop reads CAISAGPTNEKLFF. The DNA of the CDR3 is TGTGCCATCAGTGCGGGTCCAACTAATGAAAAACTGTTTTTT.

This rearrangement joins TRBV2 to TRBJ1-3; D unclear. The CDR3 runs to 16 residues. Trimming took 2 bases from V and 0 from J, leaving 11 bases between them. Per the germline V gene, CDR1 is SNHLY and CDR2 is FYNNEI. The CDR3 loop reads CASSELVASSGNTIYF. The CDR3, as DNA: TGTGCCAGCAGTGAACTAGTGGCTAGCTCTGGAAACACCATATATTTT.

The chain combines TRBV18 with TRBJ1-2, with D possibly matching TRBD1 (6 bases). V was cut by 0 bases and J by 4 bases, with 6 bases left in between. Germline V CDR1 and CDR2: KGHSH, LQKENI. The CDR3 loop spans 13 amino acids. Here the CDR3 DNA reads TGTGCCAGCTCACCACCGGGGGCCTATGGCTACACCTTC. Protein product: CASSPPGAYGYTF. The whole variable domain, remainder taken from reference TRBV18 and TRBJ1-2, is NAGVMQNPRHLVRRRGQEARLRCSPMKGHSHVYWYRQLPEEGLKFMVYLQKENIIDESGMPKERFSAEFPKEGPSILRIQQVVRGDSAAYFCASSPPGAYGYTFGSGTRLTVV.

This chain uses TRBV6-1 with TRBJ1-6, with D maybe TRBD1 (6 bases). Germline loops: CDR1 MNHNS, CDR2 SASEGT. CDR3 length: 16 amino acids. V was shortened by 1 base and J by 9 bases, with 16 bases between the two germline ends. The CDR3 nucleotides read TGTGCCAGCAGTGAAGTGGGGGGGGCAGGGAGTTCACCCCTCCACTTT. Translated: CASSEVGGAGSSPLHF.